This TCR beta chain was retrieved from a study of blood T cells in healthy people across ages. V shed 4 bases and J 9 bases; nucleotides not matched to a gene: 10. Germline CDR1 is SGHRS and CDR2 is YFSETQ. The CDR3 is made up of 16 amino acids. With a J-beta primer mix and a sample-barcoded 5' primer, a second PCR ran about 7 to 12 cycles. TCRdb re-derived calls from the 5' RACE reads in MiXCR, one entry per CDR3 protein. The data contain about 830,000 distinct CDR3 sequences, around 68% of them singletons. Those donating, healthy Caucasian individuals from Russia, were aged about 6 to 100. Sequences were obtained from blood. The chain links TRBV5-1 to TRBJ1-6; 10 bases map to TRBD1. This sequence originates from a man aged 25-40 years in good health. The CDR3 DNA reads as TGCGCCAGCAGCCTAAGACAGGGGGCGGATGGTTCACCCCTCCACTTT. It is translated as CASSLRQGADGSPLHF.